Listed here are 29 T cell receptor beta chains from one sample, sequenced in a study of shared clonotypes between healthy human individuals. CD45RO-negative, CCR7-selected cells formed the naive CD8 fraction, which excluded terminally differentiated effector memory CD45RA+ cells. Sequencing was performed with immunoSEQ multiplex PCR; in TCRdb, only in-frame clones are kept and a portion is missing. The sample holds around 700,000 clones, under 95% seen once. Sample: naive CD8+ T cells sorted from blood. These receptors all stem from a man younger than 45 in good health.

V is TRBV11-2 and J is TRBJ2-1; D is unclear. CDR1 and CDR2 (germline): SGHAT, FQNNGV. Deletions cut 4 bases from V and 12 bases from J, with 28 bases between. There are 17 residues in the CDR3. The CDR3 coding sequence is TGTGCCAGCAGCTCCGCGGCTTCGGGCGGTAGGCTACAAGGGCAGTTCTTC. It encodes CASSSAASGGRLQGQFF.

The V and J genes are TRBV27 and TRBJ2-1; a weak D match, TRBD1 (5 bases). The germline CDR1 and CDR2 sequences are MNHEY and SMNVEV (reference sequence). V lost 5 bases and J 6 bases, leaving 14 bases between the germline ends. This CDR3 contains 14 residues. CDR3 sequence (DNA): TGTGCCAGCAGTCTAAATACAGGTGTCAATGAGCAGTTCTTC. Translation: CASSLNTGVNEQFF.

The chain combines TRBV30 with TRBJ2-7; 7 positions match TRBD1. Trimming cost V 3 bases and J 2 bases; bases outside gene matches: 4. Germline CDR1 is GTSNPN and CDR2 is SVGIG (reference sequence). CDR3 length equals 13 residues. CDR3 sequence: CAWRPQGTYEQYF. CDR3 nucleotides: TGTGCCTGGAGGCCACAGGGGACCTACGAGCAGTACTTC.

V and J are TRBV2 and TRBJ2-3, with TRBD2 matching 8 bases. Trimming cost V 7 bases and J 2 bases; bases outside gene matches: 11. CDR3 length: 16 amino acids. Germline values: CDR1 SNHLY, CDR2 FYNNEI. This chain's CDR3 is CASTSELAVPTDTQYF. For the CDR3, the DNA is TGTGCCAGCACAAGCGAACTAGCGGTCCCCACAGATACGCAGTATTTT.

This chain connects TRBV7-6 to TRBJ1-4; 7 bases are shared with TRBD1. Trimming at V came to 2 bases and at J to 2 bases, leaving 8 bases not matched to a gene. Germline V gene sequence: CDR1 SGHVS, CDR2 FNYEAQ. The CDR3 consists of 17 residues. CDR3: CASSLRGQINTNEKLFF. CDR3 in DNA: TGTGCCAGCAGCTTAAGGGGACAGATTAACACTAATGAAAAACTGTTTTTT.

CDR3 sequence: CASSTQAGGRLVAEAFF. The CDR3 DNA follows: TGTGCCAGCAGTACGCAGGCAGGGGGACGTTTAGTTGCTGAAGCTTTCTTT. The genes are TRBV28 and TRBJ1-1, with TRBD1 matching 7 bases. Looked up from germline, CDR1 is MDHEN and CDR2 is SYDVKM. V was clipped by 5 bases and J by 6 bases; unmatched bases: 18. The CDR3 has 17 residues.

The chain has TRBV7-2 and TRBJ2-3; TRBD2 aligns across 10 bases. The V segment lost 3 bases and the J segment 4 bases; nucleotides outside the gene matches: 10. The length of the CDR3 is 17 residues. Germline V gene data show CDR1 as SGHTA and CDR2 as FQGNSA. Here the CDR3 DNA reads TGTGCCAGCAGCTTCCGACCTAGCGGGAGTATGGCAGATACGCAGTATTTT. It yields the protein CASSFRPSGSMADTQYF.

The chain carries TRBV27 and TRBJ2-2; D is unclear. V lost 3 bases and J 1 base, leaving 6 bases between the germline ends. CDR3 length equals 14 residues. Germline assignment: CDR1 MNHEY and CDR2 SMNVEV (reference sequence). The CDR3, as DNA: TGTGCCAGCAGTTTTTCGAGGAACACCGGGGAGCTGTTTTTT. It codes for CASSFSRNTGELFF.

V is TRBV2 and J is TRBJ2-7; weak D call: TRBD2 (6 bases). This CDR3 is 15 amino acids long. V was cut by 6 bases and J by 6 bases, with 21 bases left in between. Per germline, CDR1 SNHLY and CDR2 FYNNEI. The CDR3 DNA reads as TGTGCCAGCAGGATGGGACTCGGCTCCTCTGCCGAGCAGTACTTC. It is translated as CASRMGLGSSAEQYF.

The V and J genes are TRBV6-5 and TRBJ1-2; D gene unclear. This CDR3 comprises 15 residues. Germline-derived CDR1 and CDR2 are MNHEY and SVGAGI. Trimming took off 0 bases at V and 1 base at J, with 9 bases between the two ends. The CDR3: CASSYSIPYNYGYTF. The CDR3 nucleotides read TGTGCCAGCAGTTACTCGATTCCATATAACTATGGCTACACCTTC.

The chain couples TRBV10-1 to TRBJ1-4; tentative D call: TRBD1 (6 bases). Germline CDR1 reads WNHNN; CDR2 reads SYGVQD (reference sequence). V dropped 2 bases and J dropped 6 bases, with 7 bases sitting between them. This CDR3 comprises 13 residues. Here the CDR3 reads CASSEPGDEKLFF. DNA for the CDR3: TGCGCCAGCAGTGAGCCAGGGGATGAAAAACTGTTTTTT.

V gene TRBV2 combines with J gene TRBJ2-2, with 8 bases aligning to TRBD2. This CDR3 has 16 amino acids. J gave up 3 bases and V 3 bases, and 6 bases lay outside the gene matches. Per the germline V gene, CDR1 is SNHLY and CDR2 is FYNNEI. The CDR3 region has the DNA TGTGCCAGCAGTGATTATGGACTAGCTTACACCGGGGAGCTGTTTTTT. It yields the protein CASSDYGLAYTGELFF.

This clone was observed once. The V and J genes are TRBV14 and TRBJ2-5; D is unresolved. Trimming stripped 0 bases from V and 0 bases from J, with 8 bases between. The CDR3 spans 15 residues. Germline V gene data show CDR1 as SGHDN and CDR2 as FVKESK. The CDR3 loop is CASSQDAAYQETQYF. DNA for the CDR3: TGTGCCAGCAGCCAAGACGCGGCGTACCAAGAGACCCAGTACTTC.

The chain employs TRBV19 and TRBJ2-7, with D possibly TRBD2 on 6 matching bases. The CDR3 extends over 15 amino acids. The V end lost 2 bases, the J end lost 3 bases, and 14 bases lay between the germline ends. Germline CDR1 reads LNHDA; CDR2 reads SQIVND (reference sequence). CDR3 amino acids: CASSIFGGTNYEQYF. CDR3 DNA: TGTGCCAGTAGTATATTTGGCGGGACCAACTACGAGCAGTACTTC.

V usage is TRBV27 and J usage is TRBJ1-1; D ambiguous. The CDR3 has 11 amino acids. The V and J ends lost 7 bases and 4 bases respectively, with 7 bases between them. Germline assignment: CDR1 MNHEY and CDR2 SMNVEV (reference sequence). In nucleotides, the CDR3 is TGTGCCAGCATCCTTGGCACTGAAGCTTTCTTT. This sequence encodes CASILGTEAFF.

The V gene is TRBV5-1, the J gene TRBJ2-1; the match to TRBD1 covers 8 bases. In germline, CDR1 is SGHRS, CDR2 YFSETQ. The trim removed 4 bases at V and 2 bases at J, leaving 17 bases unmatched. This CDR3 comprises 19 residues. CDR3 in amino acids: CASSQQRLRLQGAYNEQFF. The CDR3 DNA reads TGCGCCAGCAGCCAACAACGTTTGAGACTACAGGGGGCCTACAATGAGCAGTTCTTC.

The chain joins TRBV9 to TRBJ1-2, with D perhaps matching TRBD1 (6 bases). This CDR3 comprises 15 residues. Trimming stripped 4 bases from V and 0 bases from J, with 13 bases between. CDR1 is SGDLS, CDR2 YYNGEE, per germline. The CDR3 here is CASSSGQFANYGYTF. As DNA, the CDR3 is TGTGCCAGCAGCTCTGGACAGTTTGCTAACTATGGCTACACCTTC.

The chain uses TRBV27 and TRBJ1-1; a possible D gene is TRBD1 (6 bases). With 2 bases removed from V and 5 bases from J, the gap between germline ends came to 15 bases. The CDR3 has 15 amino acids. Germline CDR1 MNHEY, CDR2 SMNVEV (reference sequence). The CDR3 DNA sequence: TGTGCCAGCAGTTTAAGTCGGGGGGCAGGGACTGAAGCTTTCTTT. Translating it yields CASSLSRGAGTEAFF.

This clone was picked up one time. The rearrangement joins TRBV2 to TRBJ2-1; D is unresolved. CDR3 length: 15 amino acids. The V gene lost 2 bases and the J gene lost 7 bases, with 15 bases spanning the gap. The germline V gene encodes CDR1 SNHLY and CDR2 FYNNEI. CDR3 DNA: TGTGCCAGCAGTGAACGCGCGACCCCGTGGAATGAGCAGTTCTTC. This sequence encodes CASSERATPWNEQFF.

J is TRBJ2-2 and V is TRBV10-3, with D possibly called TRBD1 or TRBD2 (5 bases each). V dropped 8 bases and J dropped 7 bases, with 14 bases sitting between them. CDR3 length: 13 amino acids. Germline CDR1 reads ENHRY; CDR2 reads SYGVKD. The CDR3 nucleotides read TGTGCCATCTCGGGACCGAGTAACGGGGAGCTGTTTTTT. This encodes CAISGPSNGELFF.

In the case of this clone: The sample holds other DNA sequences that translate to the same CDR3. V is TRBV7-2 and J is TRBJ2-7, with a weak D call TRBD2 (6 bases). V was shortened by 1 base and J by 0 bases, with 10 bases between the two germline ends. This CDR3 region has 15 residues. Germline V gene lookup returns CDR1 SGHTA and CDR2 FQGNSA. CDR3 sequence reads: CASSLGPGDSYEQYF. For the CDR3, the DNA is TGTGCCAGCAGCTTAGGGCCGGGGGACTCCTACGAGCAGTACTTC.

The CDR3 spells CASSDRTDTQYF. DNA of the CDR3: TGTGCCAGCAGCGACCGGACAGATACGCAGTATTTT. This chain connects TRBV11-3 to TRBJ2-3, with D hard to call. This CDR3 contains 12 residues. From germline, CDR1 is SGHNT and CDR2 YENEEA. The V end was cut by 5 bases, the J end by 3 bases, with 6 bases between.

This chain joins TRBV11-3 and TRBJ2-7; D is unclear. The CDR3 is made up of 13 amino acids. Germline CDR1 is SGHNT and CDR2 is YENEEA. V lost 1 base and J 6 bases, leaving 10 bases between the germline ends. The CDR3 coding sequence is TGTGCCAGCAGCTTAGGGCCTCTTGGCGAGCAGTACTTC. This gives the protein CASSLGPLGEQYF.

The J gene is TRBJ2-5, the V gene TRBV7-7, with a tentative D call TRBD2 (6 bases). The CDR3 runs 14 residues. V was pared by 4 bases and J by 1 base, with 10 bases between. Germline-derived CDR1 and CDR2 are SSHAT and FNYEAQ (reference sequence). The CDR3 sequence: CASSSGGTQETQYF. The CDR3 DNA follows: TGTGCCAGCAGCTCCGGGGGTACCCAAGAGACCCAGTACTTC.

The gene calls are TRBV25-1 and TRBJ2-2; D is tentatively TRBD1 or TRBD2 (5 bases each). Deletions cut 7 bases from V and 1 base from J, with 13 bases between. The CDR3 is 15 amino acids. Germline CDR1 is MGHDK and CDR2 is SYGVNS. The CDR3 here is CASTSGTMNTGELFF. The CDR3 DNA sequence: TGTGCCAGCACCTCCGGGACGATGAACACCGGGGAGCTGTTTTTT.

The rearrangement joins TRBV28 to TRBJ2-1, with D perhaps assigned TRBD1 or TRBD2 (5 bases each). There are 14 residues in the CDR3. Trimming took 3 bases from V and 0 from J, leaving 6 bases between them. The germline CDR1 and CDR2 sequences are MDHEN and SYDVKM. The CDR3 reads CASSFGASYNEQFF. In nucleotides, the CDR3 is TGTGCCAGCAGTTTCGGGGCCTCCTACAATGAGCAGTTCTTC.

This clone was seen more than once but under ten times. The CDR3 region is CASSTGLAYNEQFF. The CDR3 nucleotides are TGTGCCAGCAGCACCGGGCTAGCGTACAATGAGCAGTTCTTC. This chain joins TRBV7-9 and TRBJ2-1, with D maybe TRBD2 (6 bases). The CDR3 is 14 residues long. The germline CDR1 and CDR2 sequences are SEHNR and FQNEAQ (reference sequence). V lost 5 bases and J lost 4, with 12 bases in between. The variable domain in full, completed from reference TRBV7-9 and TRBJ2-1, reads DTGVSQNPRHKITKRGQNVTFRCDPISEHNRLYWYRQTLGQGPEFLTYFQNEAQLEKSRLLSDRFSAERPKGSFSTLEIQRTEQGDSAMYLCASSTGLAYNEQFFGPGTRLTVL.

The V call is TRBV27, the J call TRBJ2-3; 10 nucleotides align to TRBD2. Per the germline V gene, CDR1 is MNHEY and CDR2 is SMNVEV (reference sequence). This CDR3 region has 16 residues. The trim removed 5 bases at V and 2 bases at J, leaving 7 bases unmatched. CDR3 loop: CASSPGTSEHTDTQYF. The CDR3 DNA sequence: TGTGCCAGCAGTCCCGGGACTAGCGAACACACAGATACGCAGTATTTT.

The CDR3 spells CASSLGGSNYNEQFF. DNA of the CDR3: TGTGCCAGTAGTTTGGGCGGGAGTAACTACAATGAGCAGTTCTTC. The genes are TRBV9 and TRBJ2-1, with 7 bases identical to TRBD2. The CDR3 contains 15 residues. Germline CDR1 reads SGDLS; CDR2 reads YYNGEE. V lost 8 bases and J lost 3; bases outside the gene matches: 11.